This paragraph covers one T cell receptor (beta chain) sequence. The PCR used 60 Vbeta and 13 Jbeta primers. Some clones are missing from TCRdb's copy, which holds only in-frame ones; the method was immunoSEQ multiplex PCR. The data show some 150,000 clones, over 55% seen once. This sample was taken from a study of cytomegalovirus exposure and HLA in healthy donors. CDR1 and CDR2 from the germline V gene are MGHRA and YSYEKL. Trimming left V 2 bases short and J 7 bases short, with 9 bases between. CDR3 size: 14 residues. This sequence was found in a man aged 40-49 years in good health and CMV-seronegative. The chain recombines TRBV4-1 with TRBJ1-6; TRBD1 might be the D (5 bases). Sequenced sample: PBMCs. In DNA form, the CDR3 reads TGCGCCAGCAGCCAACTCCGGGGGAATTCACCCCTCCACTTT. It translates to CASSQLRGNSPLHF.